This entry lists 21 T cell receptor beta chains sequenced from one sample in a study of shared clonotypes between healthy human individuals. The table came from immunoSEQ multiplex PCR; TCRdb's copy has only in-frame clones and leaves some out. Among hundreds of thousands of clones listed, 90% to 97% were seen once. It was CD45RO-negative cells, positively selected for CCR7, that made up naive CD8 cells, with terminally differentiated effector memory CD45RA+ cells excluded. Sequenced material: naive CD8+ T cells sorted from blood. The receptors derive from a man aged 25 to 45 in good health.

Note on this clone: The same CDR3 can be traced to other DNA sequences in this sample. This chain joins TRBV7-6 and TRBJ2-7, with 8 bases lining up with TRBD1. This CDR3 spans 15 amino acids. Unmatched junction bases numbered 6, after V lost 3 bases and J lost 2 bases. CDR1 and CDR2 (germline): SGHVS, FNYEAQ. This chain's CDR3 is CASSFGTGGTYEQYF. The CDR3 DNA is TGTGCCAGCAGCTTTGGTACAGGGGGGACCTACGAGCAGTACTTC.

The chain joins TRBV6-6 to TRBJ2-7; D possibly matches TRBD1 or TRBD2 (7 bases each). With 6 bases removed from V and 3 bases from J, the gap between germline ends came to 18 bases. In germline, CDR1 is MNHNY, CDR2 SVGAGI (reference sequence). This CDR3 is built from 15 residues. The CDR3 DNA reads as TGTGCCAGCAGGGGGAGGGACAGACCTTTCTACGAGCAGTACTTC. It codes for CASRGRDRPFYEQYF.

This sequence joins TRBV7-9 and TRBJ2-3, with D uncertain. Germline V lookup: CDR1 SEHNR, CDR2 FQNEAQ (reference sequence). V lost 5 bases and J lost 5, with 8 bases in between. CDR3 length equals 12 residues. Here the CDR3 DNA reads TGTGCCAGCAGCCCTAGTCTAGATACGCAGTATTTT. Amino acids: CASSPSLDTQYF.

The chain recombines TRBV7-6 with TRBJ2-1, with 7 bases identical to TRBD2. The CDR3 runs 15 residues. Trimming took 3 bases from V and 6 from J; bases not matched to a gene: 8. The V gene's germline CDR1 is SGHVS and CDR2 FNYEAQ. The CDR3 loop is CASSFGGSGPNEQFF. Here the CDR3 DNA reads TGTGCCAGCAGCTTTGGCGGGAGTGGGCCCAATGAGCAGTTCTTC.

This sequence joins TRBV5-4 and TRBJ2-3, with 7 nucleotides matching TRBD1. Germline assignment: CDR1 SGHNT and CDR2 YYREEE (reference sequence). Trimming at V came to 3 bases and at J to 4 bases, leaving 5 bases not matched to a gene. The CDR3 spans 14 residues. The CDR3 spells CASSWGTDPDTQYF. The DNA for the CDR3 is TGTGCCAGCAGCTGGGGGACAGACCCAGATACGCAGTATTTT.

This chain links TRBV5-1 with TRBJ2-7; D is uncertain. The V end was cut by 0 bases, the J end by 5 bases, with 9 bases between. In germline, CDR1 is SGHRS, CDR2 YFSETQ. This CDR3 comprises 13 residues. The CDR3 region is CASSLVLRDEQYF. Here the CDR3 DNA reads TGCGCCAGCAGCTTGGTCTTACGGGACGAGCAGTACTTC.

The chain couples TRBV10-2 to TRBJ2-2; D may be TRBD1 or TRBD2 (5 bases each). The CDR3 spans 14 residues. Germline V CDR1 and CDR2: WSHSY, SAAADI. V dropped 6 bases and J dropped 4 bases, with 12 bases sitting between them. This CDR3 reads CASRGPISTGELFF. The CDR3 bases are TGCGCCAGCAGGGGACCCATAAGCACCGGGGAGCTGTTTTTT.

The V and J genes are TRBV6-5 and TRBJ2-7, with D perhaps matching TRBD1 (5 bases). Trimming stripped 0 bases from V and 3 bases from J, with 12 bases between. The germline CDR1 and CDR2 sequences are MNHEY and SVGAGI. The CDR3 runs to 15 residues. In nucleotides, the CDR3 is TGTGCCAGCAGTTACTCGAGCAGGGCTTACTACGAGCAGTACTTC. Its protein is CASSYSSRAYYEQYF.

This chain links TRBV4-3 with TRBJ2-1; 9 positions match TRBD1. The germline V gene has CDR1 LGHNA and CDR2 YSLEER. V lost 1 base to trimming and J lost 8 bases; unmatched junction nucleotides: 6. The CDR3 loop spans 15 amino acids. The CDR3 is CASSQVTGGFDEQFF. The CDR3 DNA sequence: TGCGCCAGCAGCCAAGTAACAGGGGGCTTCGATGAGCAGTTCTTC.

Note on this clone: The sample carries other DNA sequences with the same CDR3. The gene calls are TRBV27 and TRBJ2-7; D may be TRBD1 (5 bases). V was trimmed by 2 bases and J by 4 bases, leaving 12 bases between them. Germline lookup yields CDR1 MNHEY and CDR2 SMNVEV (reference sequence). This CDR3 is built from 14 residues. The CDR3: CASSLGQGIYEQYF. CDR3 in DNA: TGTGCCAGCAGTTTAGGTCAGGGAATTTACGAGCAGTACTTC.

V is TRBV7-9 and J is TRBJ2-5; D gene uncertain. The CDR3 totals 15 residues. The germline V gene encodes CDR1 SEHNR and CDR2 FQNEAQ (reference sequence). The germline V and J ends were trimmed by 2 bases and 0 bases, with 10 bases remaining between them. The CDR3, as DNA: TGTGCCAGCAGCTTAACACTTGGAAACCAAGAGACCCAGTACTTC. Protein sequence: CASSLTLGNQETQYF.

J is TRBJ2-7 and V is TRBV11-2; 13 bases are a match to TRBD2. Germline CDR1 and CDR2: SGHAT and FQNNGV. The CDR3 consists of 16 residues. Trimming at V came to 5 bases and at J to 2 bases, leaving 6 bases not matched to a gene. CDR3 amino acids: CASSGQLAGGPYEQYF. Here the CDR3 DNA reads TGTGCCAGCAGCGGACAACTAGCGGGAGGGCCCTACGAGCAGTACTTC.

CDR3 DNA sequence: TGTGCCAGCGCCTGGACCGCCTCGAACACCGGGGAGCTGTTTTTT. Translated, it gives CASAWTASNTGELFF. V usage is TRBV6-4 and J usage is TRBJ2-2; D call uncertain. The CDR3 contains 15 residues. Trimming pared 8 bases from V and 0 bases from J, leaving 13 bases between. CDR1 is MRHNA, CDR2 SNTAGT, per germline.

The V and J genes are TRBV9 and TRBJ2-5; D is ambiguous. The V gene's germline CDR1 is SGDLS and CDR2 YYNGEE. Trimming took 3 bases from V and 6 from J, leaving 9 bases between them. There are 12 residues in the CDR3. The CDR3 reads CASSAGEKTQYF. DNA of the CDR3: TGTGCCAGCAGCGCCGGCGAGAAGACCCAGTACTTC.

The J gene is TRBJ2-6, the V gene TRBV13, with a possible D match to TRBD2 (5 bases). V was trimmed by 5 bases and J by 0 bases, leaving 8 bases between them. The CDR3 runs 15 residues. Germline assignment: CDR1 PRHDT and CDR2 FYEKMQ (reference sequence). The CDR3 bases are TGTGCCAGCAGCGACGGAGGCTCTGGGGCCAACGTCCTGACTTTC. It encodes CASSDGGSGANVLTF.

The chain links TRBV4-1 to TRBJ2-7, with D possibly being TRBD1 or TRBD2 (5 bases each). Germline V gene sequence: CDR1 MGHRA, CDR2 YSYEKL. V was pared by 1 base and J by 2 bases, with 12 bases between. The CDR3 totals 15 residues. The CDR3 DNA reads TGCGCCAGCAGCCAAGTCTGGGGGAGCACCTACGAGCAGTACTTC. Translation gives CASSQVWGSTYEQYF.

CDR3 residues: CASSQAHYNEQFF. CDR3 DNA: TGTGCCAGCAGCCAAGCCCATTACAATGAGCAGTTCTTC. The gene calls are TRBV4-2 and TRBJ2-1; no firm D call. The CDR3 is made up of 13 amino acids. Germline CDR1 is LGHNA and CDR2 is YNFKEQ. V was trimmed by 1 base and J by 4 bases, leaving 5 bases between them.

The V call is TRBV11-2, the J call TRBJ2-3; TRBD1 aligns across 7 bases. The CDR3 extends over 16 amino acids. The germline gives CDR1 SGHAT, CDR2 FQNNGV. The junction had 12 bases not matched to a gene; V was cut back by 6 bases and J by 3 bases. The CDR3: CASRTQGPFVTDTQYF. The CDR3 DNA reads TGTGCCAGCAGAACACAGGGGCCCTTTGTGACAGATACGCAGTATTTT.

The chain combines TRBV10-1 with TRBJ2-2; D is uncertain. The germline V gene has CDR1 WNHNN and CDR2 SYGVQD (reference sequence). This CDR3 contains 14 residues. V was shortened by 6 bases and J by 1 base, with 9 bases between the two germline ends. The CDR3, as DNA: TGCGCCAGCAGCACCCGAGGGAACACCGGGGAGCTGTTTTTT. Translating gives CASSTRGNTGELFF.

The J gene is TRBJ2-7, the V gene TRBV29-1; TRBD2 aligns across 9 bases. The CDR3 extends over 15 amino acids. Germline lookup yields CDR1 SQVTM and CDR2 ANQGSEA. The ends lost 3 bases at V and 0 bases at J; junction bases unmatched: 6. In DNA, the CDR3 is TGCAGCGTTGATGGCCCTAGCGGGAACTCCTACGAGCAGTACTTC. This translates into CSVDGPSGNSYEQYF.

This chain links TRBV6-5 with TRBJ2-4; the D gene is possibly TRBD2 (5 bases). With 5 bases removed from V and 1 base from J, the gap between germline ends came to 12 bases. Germline-derived CDR1 and CDR2 are MNHEY and SVGAGI. This CDR3 comprises 15 residues. The CDR3 sequence is CASSLSTGAKNIQYF. DNA of the CDR3: TGTGCCAGCAGTCTTAGTACGGGGGCCAAAAACATTCAGTACTTC.